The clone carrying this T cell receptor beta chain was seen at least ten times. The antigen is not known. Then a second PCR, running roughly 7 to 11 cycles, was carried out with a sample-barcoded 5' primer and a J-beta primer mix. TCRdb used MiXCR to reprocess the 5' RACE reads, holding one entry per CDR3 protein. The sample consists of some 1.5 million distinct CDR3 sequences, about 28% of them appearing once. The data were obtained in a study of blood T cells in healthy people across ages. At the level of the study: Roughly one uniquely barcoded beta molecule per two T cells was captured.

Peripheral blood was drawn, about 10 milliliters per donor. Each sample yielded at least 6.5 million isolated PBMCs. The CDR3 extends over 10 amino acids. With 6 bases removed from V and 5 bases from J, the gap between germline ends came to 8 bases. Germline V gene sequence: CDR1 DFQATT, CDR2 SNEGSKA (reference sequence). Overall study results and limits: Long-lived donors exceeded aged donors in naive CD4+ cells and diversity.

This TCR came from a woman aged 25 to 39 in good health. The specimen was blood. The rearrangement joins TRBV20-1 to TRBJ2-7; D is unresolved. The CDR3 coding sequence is TGCAGTGCCGAAGGGAACGAGCAGTACTTC. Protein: CSAEGNEQYF.